Following are 8 T cell receptor beta chains from one sample sequenced in a study of cytotoxic CD8 clonotypes in ibrutinib-treated CLL. Profiled with immunoSEQ multiplex PCR; TCRdb holds only in-frame clones, not every one. The sample holds under 50,000 clones; about 70% are singletons and the top ten take under 8%. The source material was PBMCs, sampled at disease progression, from a patient treated with ibrutinib. These receptors all come from a human donor with chronic lymphocytic leukemia.

The V call is TRBV18, the J call TRBJ2-3; the D gene could be TRBD1 or TRBD2 (6 bases each). The germline V gene encodes CDR1 KGHSH and CDR2 LQKENI. CDR3 length equals 16 residues. V lost 1 base and J lost 8, with 19 bases in between. The CDR3 DNA reads as TGTGCCAGCTCACCACTCCCGGGGGCTGTGTATGCTACGCAGTATTTT. Translating gives CASSPLPGAVYATQYF.

This clone was counted a few times. The V and J genes are TRBV7-3 and TRBJ2-1; TRBD1 agrees at 10 bases. Germline V CDR1 and CDR2: SGHTA, FQGTGA. Losses at the gene ends were 2 bases for V and 6 bases for J; bases not matched to a gene: 4. The CDR3 has 15 residues. The CDR3 DNA reads as TGTGCCAGCAGCTTAGGGACAGGGGTGGTCAATGAGCAGTTCTTC. The encoded protein is CASSLGTGVVNEQFF. Full variable domain (missing parts from reference TRBV7-3 and TRBJ2-1): GAGVSQTPSNKVTEKGKYVELRCDPISGHTALYWYRQSLGQGPEFLIYFQGTGAADDSGLPNDRFFAVRPEGSVSTLKIQRTERGDSAVYLCASSLGTGVVNEQFFGPGTRLTVL.

The V gene is TRBV29-1, the J gene TRBJ2-6; D is unclear. This CDR3 comprises 14 residues. Per germline, CDR1 SQVTM and CDR2 ANQGSEA. Trimming took 6 bases from V and 1 from J, leaving 10 bases between them. The DNA of the CDR3 is TGCAGCGTGGACGCTGGGTCTGGGGCCAACGTCCTGACTTTC. This codes for CSVDAGSGANVLTF.

This chain connects TRBV9 to TRBJ1-2, with D tentatively TRBD1 (5 bases). V was shortened by 4 bases and J by 5 bases, with 18 bases between the two germline ends. This CDR3 contains 15 residues. Germline values: CDR1 SGDLS, CDR2 YYNGEE. The CDR3 nucleotides are TGTGCCAGCAGCCCCCGGTTAGACAGCTTTTATGGCTACACCTTC. It is translated as CASSPRLDSFYGYTF.

The V call is TRBV5-1, the J call TRBJ2-7; unclear D gene. V gave up 1 base and J gave up 1 base, with 6 bases separating them. This CDR3 has 13 residues. Germline V gene lookup returns CDR1 SGHRS and CDR2 YFSETQ. As DNA, the CDR3 is TGCGCCAGCAGCTTGCCACCTTCCTACGAGCAGTACTTC. As protein: CASSLPPSYEQYF.

V and J are TRBV5-4 and TRBJ2-2; D uncertain. CDR3 length equals 13 residues. V lost 5 bases to trimming and J lost 9 bases, with 14 bases between them. Germline CDR1 and CDR2: SGHNT and YYREEE (reference sequence). The CDR3 DNA is TGTGCCAGCAGTCATAGTTGGGAAAGGGAGCTGTTTTTT. It is translated as CASSHSWERELFF.

CDR3 nucleotides: TGTGCCAGCAGTCGGACTAGCGGGAGTTCTAACACCGGGGAGCTGTTTTTT. Translating it yields CASSRTSGSSNTGELFF. The chain employs TRBV14 and TRBJ2-2; 13 positions agree with TRBD2. The trim removed 6 bases at V and 2 bases at J, leaving 6 bases unmatched. The CDR3 is 17 amino acids. Germline CDR1 is SGHDN and CDR2 is FVKESK.

The sample holds many counts of this clone. The rearrangement joins TRBV2 to TRBJ1-2; 8 bases match TRBD1. Germline lookup yields CDR1 SNHLY and CDR2 FYNNEI. The CDR3 covers 14 residues. V shed 0 bases and J 9 bases; nucleotides not matched to a gene: 6. This chain's CDR3 is CASSEAGTGGRYTF. The CDR3 bases are TGTGCCAGCAGTGAAGCTGGAACAGGGGGACGCTACACCTTC.